The T cell receptor (beta chain) described here comes from a study of blood T cell repertoires in COVID-19. The CDR3 sequence is 15 residues long. CDR1 SNHLY and CDR2 FYNNEI come from the germline V gene. Comment on this clone: The junction shows a germline mismatch at one end, possibly a read error.

The assay was immunoSEQ multiplex PCR, and TCRdb's table has in-frame clones only and misses some. The data contain a few hundred thousand clones, roughly 80% of them singletons. This chain joins TRBV2 and TRBJ2-2; TRBD1 agrees at 9 bases. This TCR derives from a person aged 70 to 85 with COVID-19, enrolled during active disease. The specimen sequenced was peripheral blood. CDR3 sequence (DNA): TGTGCCAGCAATGAACAGGGGGCCGGCACCGGGGAGCTGTTTTTT. It specifies CASNEQGAGTGELFF.